This TCR beta chain was observed in a study of cytomegalovirus exposure and HLA in healthy donors. The overall study: Tens of millions of unique TCRs, all from HLA-typed donors, were included in an early release of the data.

PCR primers comprised 60 Vbeta and 13 Jbeta primers. Some clones are missing from TCRdb's copy, which holds only in-frame ones; the method was immunoSEQ multiplex PCR. The table has 150,000 to 200,000 clones, 75% seen once. Germline CDR1 is SEHNR and CDR2 is FQNEAQ (reference sequence). The germline V and J ends were trimmed by 5 bases and 9 bases, with 19 bases remaining between them. The CDR3 covers 14 residues. The receptor was derived from a man younger than 35 in good health and CMV-seropositive. The sample consisted of PBMCs. The rearrangement joins TRBV7-9 to TRBJ1-2; the D is unclear. The CDR3 sequence is CASSRDDPTGSYTF. CDR3 sequence (DNA): TGTGCCAGCAGCCGAGACGACCCGACGGGAAGCTACACCTTC.